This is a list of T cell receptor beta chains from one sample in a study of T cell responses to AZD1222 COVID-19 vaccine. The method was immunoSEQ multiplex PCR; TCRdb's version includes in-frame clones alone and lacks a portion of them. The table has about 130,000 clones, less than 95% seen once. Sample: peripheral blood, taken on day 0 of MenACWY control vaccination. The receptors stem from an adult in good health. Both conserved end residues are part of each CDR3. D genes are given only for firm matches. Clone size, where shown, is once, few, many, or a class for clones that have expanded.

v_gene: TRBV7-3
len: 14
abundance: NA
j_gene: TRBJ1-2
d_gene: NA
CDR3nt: TGTGCCAGCAGCCAGGGACCGGGCGGCTATGGCTACACCTTC
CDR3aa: CASSQGPGGYGYTF

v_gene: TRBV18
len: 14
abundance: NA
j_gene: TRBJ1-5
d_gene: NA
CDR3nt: TGTGCCAGCTCACCGGCGGTAAGCAATCAGCCCCAGCATTTT
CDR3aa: CASSPAVSNQPQHF

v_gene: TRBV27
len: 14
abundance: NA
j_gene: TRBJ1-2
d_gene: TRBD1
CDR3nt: TGTGCCAGCAGTTTAAGACAGGGCGGTAGTGGCTACACCTTC
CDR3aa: CASSLRQGGSGYTF

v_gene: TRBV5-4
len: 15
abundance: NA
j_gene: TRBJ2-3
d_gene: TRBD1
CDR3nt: TGTGCCAGCAGCTCACGGGACAGGGGCACAGATACGCAGTATTTT
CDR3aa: CASSSRDRGTDTQYF

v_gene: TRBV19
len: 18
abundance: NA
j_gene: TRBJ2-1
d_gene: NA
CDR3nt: TGTGCCAGTAGTATCTCAGGGGGGCCAGGGAGCTCCTACAATGAGCAGTTCTTC
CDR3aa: CASSISGGPGSSYNEQFF

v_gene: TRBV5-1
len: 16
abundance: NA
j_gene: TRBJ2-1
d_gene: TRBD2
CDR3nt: TGCGCCAGCAGCTCACTTAGCGGGACCTCCTACAATGAGCAGTTCTTC
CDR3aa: CASSSLSGTSYNEQFF

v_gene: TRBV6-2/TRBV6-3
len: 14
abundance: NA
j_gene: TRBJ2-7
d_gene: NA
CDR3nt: TGTGCCAGCAGTTACGTGTACAGTCCCTACGAGCAGTACTTC
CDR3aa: CASSYVYSPYEQYF

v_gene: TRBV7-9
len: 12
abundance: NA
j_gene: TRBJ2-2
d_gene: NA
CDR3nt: TGTGCCAGCAGCTCGTTCACCGGGGAGCTGTTTTTT
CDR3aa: CASSSFTGELFF

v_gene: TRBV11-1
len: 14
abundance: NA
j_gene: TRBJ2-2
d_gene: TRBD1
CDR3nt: TGTGCCAGCAGCTTAAGAGGGGGCAGCGGGGAGCTGTTTTTT
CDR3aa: CASSLRGGSGELFF

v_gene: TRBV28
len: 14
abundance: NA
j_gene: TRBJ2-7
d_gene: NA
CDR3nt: TGTGCCAGCAGTACCCTCTCGGGCTTGGACGAGCAGTACTTC
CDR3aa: CASSTLSGLDEQYF

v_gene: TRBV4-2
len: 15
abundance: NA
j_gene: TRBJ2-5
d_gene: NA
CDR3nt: TGTGCCAGCAGCCAATTTTACTCTCCTGGGGAGACCCAGTACTTC
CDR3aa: CASSQFYSPGETQYF

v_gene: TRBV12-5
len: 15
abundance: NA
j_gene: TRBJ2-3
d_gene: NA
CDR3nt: TGTGCTAGTGGTTTGGGGGAGACCTCGCTAAATACGCAGTATTTT
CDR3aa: CASGLGETSLNTQYF

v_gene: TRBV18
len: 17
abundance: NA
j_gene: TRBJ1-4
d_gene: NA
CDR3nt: TGTGCCAGCTCACCCCCTACAGGGTTCGGGCCTAATGAAAAACTGTTTTTT
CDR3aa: CASSPPTGFGPNEKLFF

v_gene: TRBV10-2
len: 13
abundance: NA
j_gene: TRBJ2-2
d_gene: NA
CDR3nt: TGCGCCAGCAGGGCGGAAAACACCGGGGAGCTGTTTTTT
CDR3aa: CASRAENTGELFF

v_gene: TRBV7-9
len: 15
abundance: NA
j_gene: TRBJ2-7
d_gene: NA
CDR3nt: TGTGCCAGCAGCTTAGTAGTGGGAAGCTCCTACGAGCAGTACTTC
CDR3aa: CASSLVVGSSYEQYF

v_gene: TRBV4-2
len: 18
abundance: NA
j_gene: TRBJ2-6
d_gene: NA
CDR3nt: TGTGCCAGCAGCCGAAAGTGGGCCCCTAGTTCTGGGGCCAACGTCCTGACTTTC
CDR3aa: CASSRKWAPSSGANVLTF

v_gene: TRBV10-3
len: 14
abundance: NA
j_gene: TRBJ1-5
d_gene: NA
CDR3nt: TGTGCCATCAGTGAGTCTGGGGGCTGGCAGCCCCAGCATTTT
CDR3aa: CAISESGGWQPQHF

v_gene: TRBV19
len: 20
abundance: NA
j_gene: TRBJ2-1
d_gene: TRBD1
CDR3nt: TGTGCCAGTAGTATGAGGTACGACAGGGGGCCCTTTAGCTCCTACAATGAGCAGTTCTTC
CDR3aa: CASSMRYDRGPFSSYNEQFF

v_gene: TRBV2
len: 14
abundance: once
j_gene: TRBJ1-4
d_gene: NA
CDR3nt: TGTGCCACCTCATTGGCGGACATGTATGAAAAACTGTTTTTT
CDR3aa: CATSLADMYEKLFF

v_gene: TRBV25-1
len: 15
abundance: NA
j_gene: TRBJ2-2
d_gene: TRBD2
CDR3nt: TGTGCCAGCCAAAGGACTAGCGGGAACACCGGGGAGCTGTTTTTT
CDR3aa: CASQRTSGNTGELFF

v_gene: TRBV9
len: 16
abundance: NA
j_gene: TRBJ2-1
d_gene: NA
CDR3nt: TGTGCCAGCAGCAACCAAGGACCGGGGGTGATCAATGAGCAGTTCTTC
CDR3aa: CASSNQGPGVINEQFF

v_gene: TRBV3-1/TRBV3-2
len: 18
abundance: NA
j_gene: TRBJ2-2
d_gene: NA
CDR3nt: TGTGCCAGCAGCCAACGACCCTTGACAGCACCGAACACCGGGGAGCTGTTTTTT
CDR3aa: CASSQRPLTAPNTGELFF

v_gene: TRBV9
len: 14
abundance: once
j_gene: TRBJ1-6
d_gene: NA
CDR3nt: TGTGCCAGCAGCACTCGGGGCTGGAATTCACCCCTCCACTTT
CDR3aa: CASSTRGWNSPLHF

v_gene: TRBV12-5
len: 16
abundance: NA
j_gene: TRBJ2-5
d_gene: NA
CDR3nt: TGTGCTAGTGGTAAACCGGGACAACTCCGAAATGAGACCCAGTACTTC
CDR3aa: CASGKPGQLRNETQYF

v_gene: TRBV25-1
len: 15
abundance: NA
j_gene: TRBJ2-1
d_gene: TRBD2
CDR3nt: TGTGCCAGCAGTGTCGGGACTAGCGGATACAATGAGCAGTTCTTC
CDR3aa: CASSVGTSGYNEQFF

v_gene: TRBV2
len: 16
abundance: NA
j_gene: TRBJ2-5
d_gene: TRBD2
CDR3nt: TGTGCCAGCAGTGCAACTAGCGGGGGGCCCAAAGAGACCCAGTACTTC
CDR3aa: CASSATSGGPKETQYF

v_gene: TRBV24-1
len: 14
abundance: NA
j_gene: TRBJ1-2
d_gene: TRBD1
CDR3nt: TGTGCCACCAGTGACCCGGGACAGGTCTATGGCTACACCTTC
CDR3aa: CATSDPGQVYGYTF

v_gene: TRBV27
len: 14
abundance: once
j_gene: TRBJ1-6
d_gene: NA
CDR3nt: TGTGCCAGCAGTTTCCAGGGTTCCTTTTCACCCCTCCACTTT
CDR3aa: CASSFQGSFSPLHF

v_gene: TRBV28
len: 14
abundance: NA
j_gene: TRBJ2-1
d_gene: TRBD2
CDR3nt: TGTGCCAGCCGGGAGGACGTCTCCTACAATGAGCAGTTCTTC
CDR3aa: CASREDVSYNEQFF

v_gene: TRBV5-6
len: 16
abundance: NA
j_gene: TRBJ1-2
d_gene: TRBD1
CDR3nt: TGTGCCAGCAGCTGGTGGGACAGGGGGACGAACTATGGCTACACCTTC
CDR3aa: CASSWWDRGTNYGYTF

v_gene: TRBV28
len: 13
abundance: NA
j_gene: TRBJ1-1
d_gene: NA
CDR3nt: TGTGCCAGCAGTTTATATGAGGGGGCTGAAGCTTTCTTT
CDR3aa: CASSLYEGAEAFF

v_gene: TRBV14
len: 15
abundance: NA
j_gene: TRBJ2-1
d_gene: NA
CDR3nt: TGTGCCAGCAGCCAGGGAAGTTGGACCTACAATGAGCAGTTCTTC
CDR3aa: CASSQGSWTYNEQFF

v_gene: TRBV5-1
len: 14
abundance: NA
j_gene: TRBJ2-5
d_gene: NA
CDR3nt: TGCGCCAGCAGCTTAAATAGCGGAGAAGAGACCCAGTACTTC
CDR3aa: CASSLNSGEETQYF

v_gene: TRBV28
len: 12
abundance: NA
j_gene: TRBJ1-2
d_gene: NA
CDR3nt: TGTGCCAGCAGTACGCCCGACTATGGCTACACCTTC
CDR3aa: CASSTPDYGYTF

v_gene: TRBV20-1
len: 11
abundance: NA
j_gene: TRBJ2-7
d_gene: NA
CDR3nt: TGCAGTGCTAGGGAAGCCCCAAAGCAGTACTTC
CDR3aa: CSAREAPKQYF

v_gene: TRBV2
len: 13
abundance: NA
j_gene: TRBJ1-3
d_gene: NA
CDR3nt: TGTGCCAGCAGTGAAAATGGTCTAAACACCATATATTTT
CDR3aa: CASSENGLNTIYF

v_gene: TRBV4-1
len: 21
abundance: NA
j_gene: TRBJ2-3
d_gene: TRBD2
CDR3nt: TGCGCCAGCAGCCAAGAGGCGACCGGGACTAGCGGGGGGGCCAAGGGTCTCTCGCAGTATTTT
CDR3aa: CASSQEATGTSGGAKGLSQYF

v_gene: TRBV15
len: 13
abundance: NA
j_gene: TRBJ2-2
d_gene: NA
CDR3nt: TGTGCCACCAGCAGGTCTGGGTCCGGGGAGCTGTTTTTT
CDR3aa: CATSRSGSGELFF

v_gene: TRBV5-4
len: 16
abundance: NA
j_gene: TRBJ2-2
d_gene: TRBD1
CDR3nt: TGTGCCAGCAGCTCACCCGGGACAGGGTCCGCCGGGGAGCTGTTTTTT
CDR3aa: CASSSPGTGSAGELFF

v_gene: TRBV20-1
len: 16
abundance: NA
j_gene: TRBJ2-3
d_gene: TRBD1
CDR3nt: TGCAGTGCTAGTGGACAGGGGGCGCTAGGAACAGATACGCAGTATTTT
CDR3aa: CSASGQGALGTDTQYF

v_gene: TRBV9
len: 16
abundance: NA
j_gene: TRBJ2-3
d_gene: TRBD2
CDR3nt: TGTGCCAGCAGCGTAGGATCGGGAGGAAAGACAGATACGCAGTATTTT
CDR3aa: CASSVGSGGKTDTQYF

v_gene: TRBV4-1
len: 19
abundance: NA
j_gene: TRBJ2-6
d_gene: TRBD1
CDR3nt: TGCGCCAGCAGCCAAGCGGGACAGGGGGCTTACTCTGGGGCCAACGTCCTGACTTTC
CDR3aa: CASSQAGQGAYSGANVLTF

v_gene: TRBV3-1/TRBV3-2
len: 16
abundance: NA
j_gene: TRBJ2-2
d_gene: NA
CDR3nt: TGTGCCAGCAGCCCGGGTCCGGGGGACGTACCCGGGGAGCTGTTTTTT
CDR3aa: CASSPGPGDVPGELFF

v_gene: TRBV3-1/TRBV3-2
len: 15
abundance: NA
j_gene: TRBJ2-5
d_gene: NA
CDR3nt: TGTGCCAGCAGCCAAAATAGGTGGGAGACCGAGACCCAGTACTTC
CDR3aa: CASSQNRWETETQYF

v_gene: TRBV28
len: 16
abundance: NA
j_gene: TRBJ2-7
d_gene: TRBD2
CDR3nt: TGTGCCAGCAGCTCGGCGTCCAAGCGGGAGGGCCGCGAGCAGTACTTC
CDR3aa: CASSSASKREGREQYF

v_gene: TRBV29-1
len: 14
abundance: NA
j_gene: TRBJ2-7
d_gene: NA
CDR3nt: TGCAGCGTTACTACAGGGAATCGAATGTACGAGCAGTACTTC
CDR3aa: CSVTTGNRMYEQYF

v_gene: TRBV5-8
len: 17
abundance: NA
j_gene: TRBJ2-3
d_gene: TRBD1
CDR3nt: TGTGCCAGCAGCTTTTATGGGGGACAGACTAGCACAGATACGCAGTATTTT
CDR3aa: CASSFYGGQTSTDTQYF

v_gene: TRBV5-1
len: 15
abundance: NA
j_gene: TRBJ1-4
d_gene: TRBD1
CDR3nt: TGCGCCAGCAGCCAGCGACAGGGGGGTAGTGAAAAACTGTTTTTT
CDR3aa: CASSQRQGGSEKLFF